The 5 T cell receptor beta chains listed next were all sequenced from one sample in a study of blood T cell repertoires in COVID-19. Clones were sequenced by immunoSEQ multiplex PCR, and TCRdb holds only the in-frame ones, with some missing. The repertoire holds about 70,000 clones, with 87% as singletons. Sequencing was done on a sample of peripheral blood. The receptors were sampled from an elderly woman with active or convalescent COVID-19.

CDR3 in DNA: TGCGCCAGCAGCCAAGATATACGACAAGACACCGGGGAGCTGTTTTTT. Protein sequence: CASSQDIRQDTGELFF. The chain carries TRBV4-3 and TRBJ2-2; D is unclear. From germline, CDR1 is LGHNA and CDR2 YSLEER. The CDR3 loop spans 16 amino acids. Trimming pared 0 bases from V and 3 bases from J, leaving 11 bases between.

CDR3 amino acids: CASSHRVDQPQHF. CDR3 DNA sequence: TGTGCCAGCAGCCACAGGGTCGATCAGCCCCAGCATTTT. V and J are TRBV12-3 or TRBV12-4 and TRBJ1-5; D might be TRBD1 (6 bases). V gave up 6 bases and J gave up 5 bases, with 11 bases separating them. The CDR3 runs 13 residues.

As DNA, the CDR3 is TGTGCCAGCAGCCAAGCTAGCGTTCAGCGCGAGCAGTACTTC. This gives the protein CASSQASVQREQYF. The gene calls are TRBV3-1 (or the pseudogene TRBV3-2) and TRBJ2-7; possibly TRBD2 for D (6 bases). With 1 base removed from V and 6 bases from J, the gap between germline ends came to 13 bases. CDR3 length: 14 amino acids. Germline CDR1 and CDR2: LGHDT and YNNKEL (reference sequence).

This chain joins TRBV10-3 and TRBJ2-5; D possibly corresponds to TRBD1 (5 bases). The germline CDR1 and CDR2 sequences are ENHRY and SYGVKD. This CDR3 has 12 amino acids. With 8 bases removed from V and 7 bases from J, the gap between germline ends came to 14 bases. The CDR3 DNA reads TGTGCCATCTCTAGTGGTCAGGGGACCCAGTACTTC. It encodes CAISSGQGTQYF.

The chain uses TRBV2 and TRBJ2-7, with D maybe TRBD2 (5 bases). Germline values: CDR1 SNHLY, CDR2 FYNNEI. Trimming took off 7 bases at V and 4 bases at J, with 14 bases between the two ends. The CDR3 spans 13 residues. Here the CDR3 DNA reads TGTGCCAGCACCCAGGAGCGGTCTTACGAGCAGTACTTC. Its protein product is CASTQERSYEQYF.